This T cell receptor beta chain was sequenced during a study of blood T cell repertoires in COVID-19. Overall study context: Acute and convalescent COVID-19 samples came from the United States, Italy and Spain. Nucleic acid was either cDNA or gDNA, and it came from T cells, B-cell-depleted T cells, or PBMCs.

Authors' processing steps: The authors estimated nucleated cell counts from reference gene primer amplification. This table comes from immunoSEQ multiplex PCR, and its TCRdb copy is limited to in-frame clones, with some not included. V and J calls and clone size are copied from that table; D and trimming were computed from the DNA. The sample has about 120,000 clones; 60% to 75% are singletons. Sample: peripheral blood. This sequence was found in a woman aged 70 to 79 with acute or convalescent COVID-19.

DNA for the CDR3: TGTGCCAGCAGCTTTTCCCTCAGACACGCGAACACCGGGGAGCTGTTTTTT. Its translation is CASSFSLRHANTGELFF. This chain uses TRBV7-9 with TRBJ2-2; D is unclear. The ends were cut back, 3 bases at V and 0 bases at J, with 14 bases in the middle. Germline values: CDR1 SEHNR, CDR2 FQNEAQ (reference sequence). There are 17 residues in the CDR3.